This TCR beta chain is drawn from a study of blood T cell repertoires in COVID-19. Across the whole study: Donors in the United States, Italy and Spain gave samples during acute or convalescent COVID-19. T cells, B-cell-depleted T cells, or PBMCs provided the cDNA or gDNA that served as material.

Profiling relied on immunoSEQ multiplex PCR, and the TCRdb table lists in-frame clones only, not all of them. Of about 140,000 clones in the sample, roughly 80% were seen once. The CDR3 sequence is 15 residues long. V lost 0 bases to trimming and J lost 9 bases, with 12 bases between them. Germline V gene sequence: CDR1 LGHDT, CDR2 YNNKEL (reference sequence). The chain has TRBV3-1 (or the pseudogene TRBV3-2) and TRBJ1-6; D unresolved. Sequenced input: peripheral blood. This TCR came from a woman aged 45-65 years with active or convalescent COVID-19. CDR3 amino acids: CASSQEPYPSSPLHF. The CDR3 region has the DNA TGTGCCAGCAGCCAAGAGCCTTACCCTAGTTCACCCCTCCACTTT.